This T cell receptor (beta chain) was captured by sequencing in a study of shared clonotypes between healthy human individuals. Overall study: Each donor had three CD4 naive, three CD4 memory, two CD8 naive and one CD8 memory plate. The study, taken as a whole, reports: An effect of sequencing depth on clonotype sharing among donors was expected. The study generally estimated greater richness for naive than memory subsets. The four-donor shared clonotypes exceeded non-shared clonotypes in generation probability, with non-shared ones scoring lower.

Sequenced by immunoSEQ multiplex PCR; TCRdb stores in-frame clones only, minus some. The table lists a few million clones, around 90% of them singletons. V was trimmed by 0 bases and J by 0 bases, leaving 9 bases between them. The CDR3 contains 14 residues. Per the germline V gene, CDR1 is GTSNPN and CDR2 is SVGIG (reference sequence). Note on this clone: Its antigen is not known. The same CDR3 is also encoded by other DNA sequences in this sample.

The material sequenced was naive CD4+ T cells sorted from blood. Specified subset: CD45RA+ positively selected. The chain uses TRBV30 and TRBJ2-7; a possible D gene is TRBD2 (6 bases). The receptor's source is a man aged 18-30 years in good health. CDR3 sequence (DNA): TGTGCCTGGAGTGTAGGCGGGGTCTCCTACGAGCAGTACTTC. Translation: CAWSVGGVSYEQYF.